These T cell receptor beta chains were read from a single sample in a study of OX40 agonist ivuxolimab in advanced cancers. The method was immunoSEQ multiplex PCR; TCRdb's version includes in-frame clones alone and lacks a portion of them. The sample holds fewer than 45,000 clones, around nine tenths seen once. This specimen was CD4+ or CD8+ T cells sorted from blood, taken in a trial of the OX40 agonist ivuxolimab. The receptors were gathered from an adult with an advanced solid tumor such as melanoma, head and neck, liver or kidney cancer. CDR3s include the opening cysteine and the closing phenylalanine or tryptophan.

V: TRBV6-5; J: TRBJ2-7; CDR3: CASKGTGGTYEQYF
V: TRBV5-1; J: TRBJ2-7; CDR3: CASTVTGNYYEQYF
V: TRBV7-2; J: TRBJ1-1; CDR3: CASNVGPTDTEAFF
V: TRBV5-4; J: TRBJ2-3; CDR3: CASSSKGLVGVGDTQYF
V: TRBV18; J: TRBJ1-2; CDR3: CASSPPSQYGYTF
V: TRBV18; J: TRBJ1-2; CDR3: CASSYVTVGEAGGYTF
V: TRBV10-3; J: TRBJ2-5; CDR3: CAISQDSQQETQYF
V: TRBV7-6; J: TRBJ2-1; CDR3: CASSLRAARGAGMSYNEQFF
V: TRBV18; J: TRBJ2-7; CDR3: CASSPWTGVEQYF
V: TRBV6-5; J: TRBJ2-4; CDR3: CASSYSWNLAKNIQYF
V: TRBV7-6; J: TRBJ2-1; CDR3: CASGSGGVYNEQFF
V: TRBV12-5; J: TRBJ2-3; CDR3: CASGLVLADTQYF
V: TRBV7-9; J: TRBJ1-1; CDR3: CASREMGTEAFF
V: TRBV7-2; J: TRBJ2-5; CDR3: CASSLSLGETQYF
V: TRBV10-3; J: TRBJ2-3; CDR3: CAISRSPGQSTDTQYF
V: TRBV18; J: TRBJ1-4; CDR3: CASSPLGPHNEKLFF
V: TRBV18; J: TRBJ1-1; CDR3: CASSPSAGGLPMNTEAFF
V: TRBV2; J: TRBJ1-2; CDR3: CASTILTPSYGYTF
V: TRBV6-6; J: TRBJ2-2; CDR3: CASSPGRENTGELFF
V: TRBV7-2; J: TRBJ1-4; CDR3: CASSLRGGSEKLFF
V: TRBV5-1; J: TRBJ1-1; CDR3: CASRYSGQNTEAFF
V: TRBV18; J: TRBJ2-3; CDR3: CASSPPDRGLIDTQYF
V: TRBV5-1; J: TRBJ1-3; CDR3: CASSTDGSTIYF
V: TRBV9; J: TRBJ2-1; CDR3: CASSFDAGTAYNEQFF
V: TRBV9; J: TRBJ2-1; CDR3: CASSRDSSSYNEQFF
V: TRBV5-1; J: TRBJ2-3; CDR3: CASSTGQGTDTQYF
V: TRBV2; J: TRBJ2-7; CDR3: CATKNPGTYEQYF
V: TRBV5-1; J: TRBJ2-7; CDR3: CASSPDRGLTYEQYF
V: TRBV6-1; J: TRBJ2-7; CDR3: CASSAQGSSYEQYF